The rows below give T cell receptor beta chains drawn from one sample of a study of cytomegalovirus exposure and HLA in healthy donors. The assay was immunoSEQ multiplex PCR, and TCRdb's table has in-frame clones only and misses some. This sample has fewer than 150,000 clones, with about 78% found just once. The specimen sequenced was PBMCs. The receptors stem from a woman aged 25 to 45 in good health and CMV-seropositive. Both conserved end residues are part of each CDR3. D genes are given only for firm matches. Size tells how often a clone was seen (once, few, many) or the class of an expanded clone, and some rows leave it out.

v_call: TRBV6-1
d_call: TRBD1
cdr3_length: 14
j_call: TRBJ2-7
clone_size: -
cdr3_nt: TGTGCCAGCAAGCCGCAGGGGGCTCCATACGAGCAGTACTTC
cdr3_aa: CASKPQGAPYEQYF

v_call: TRBV10-3
d_call: -
cdr3_length: 16
j_call: TRBJ2-2
clone_size: -
cdr3_nt: TGTGCCATCAGTGAATCGAGGGCAGGGAACACCGGGGAGCTGTTTTTT
cdr3_aa: CAISESRAGNTGELFF

v_call: TRBV10-3
d_call: TRBD1
cdr3_length: 13
j_call: TRBJ1-5
clone_size: -
cdr3_nt: TGTGCCATCGGGACAGCTGAGAATCAGCCCCAGCATTTT
cdr3_aa: CAIGTAENQPQHF

v_call: TRBV19
d_call: TRBD1
cdr3_length: 14
j_call: TRBJ2-7
clone_size: -
cdr3_nt: TGTGCCAGTAGTATTAACAGGGGAACCTACGAGCAGTACTTC
cdr3_aa: CASSINRGTYEQYF

v_call: TRBV6-5
d_call: -
cdr3_length: 14
j_call: TRBJ1-4
clone_size: -
cdr3_nt: TGTGCCAGCATCCCAGGGTGGTCTAATGAAAAACTGTTTTTT
cdr3_aa: CASIPGWSNEKLFF

v_call: TRBV19
d_call: -
cdr3_length: 16
j_call: TRBJ2-7
clone_size: -
cdr3_nt: TGTGCCAGTTCAGGGGATCCGGGACAAGCTTACTACGAGCAGTACTTC
cdr3_aa: CASSGDPGQAYYEQYF

v_call: TRBV12-5
d_call: -
cdr3_length: 15
j_call: TRBJ2-1
clone_size: -
cdr3_nt: TGTGCTAGTGGGTCATCCCGTAGCTCCTACAATGAGCAGTTCTTC
cdr3_aa: CASGSSRSSYNEQFF

v_call: TRBV27
d_call: -
cdr3_length: 13
j_call: TRBJ2-7
clone_size: -
cdr3_nt: TGTGCCAGCAGGCGGACAGTCTCCTACGAGCAGTACTTC
cdr3_aa: CASRRTVSYEQYF

v_call: TRBV5-4
d_call: TRBD1
cdr3_length: 14
j_call: TRBJ2-7
clone_size: -
cdr3_nt: TGTGCCAGCAGCTTACCGGGACAGGGACACGAGCAGTACTTC
cdr3_aa: CASSLPGQGHEQYF

v_call: TRBV7-9
d_call: -
cdr3_length: 15
j_call: TRBJ1-1
clone_size: few
cdr3_nt: TGTGCCAGCAGTCCCTCGTACTCCCCGAACACTGAAGCTTTCTTT
cdr3_aa: CASSPSYSPNTEAFF

v_call: TRBV6-1
d_call: -
cdr3_length: 13
j_call: TRBJ1-5
clone_size: -
cdr3_nt: TGTGCCAGCAGGAGTTATAGCAATCAGCCCCAGCATTTT
cdr3_aa: CASRSYSNQPQHF

v_call: TRBV5-4
d_call: -
cdr3_length: 17
j_call: TRBJ1-2
clone_size: -
cdr3_nt: TGTGCCAGCAGCTACCCTGGGAGGGAGAGGAGAAACTATGGCTACACCTTC
cdr3_aa: CASSYPGRERRNYGYTF

v_call: TRBV7-2
d_call: -
cdr3_length: 13
j_call: TRBJ1-1
clone_size: -
cdr3_nt: TGTGCCAGCAGCTTAGACGGAGACCCTGAAGCTTTCTTT
cdr3_aa: CASSLDGDPEAFF

v_call: TRBV5-4
d_call: TRBD1
cdr3_length: 15
j_call: TRBJ2-5
clone_size: -
cdr3_nt: TGTGCCAGCAGCGGAGGAGGGACAGGTGAAGAGACCCAGTACTTC
cdr3_aa: CASSGGGTGEETQYF

v_call: TRBV18
d_call: -
cdr3_length: 13
j_call: TRBJ2-1
clone_size: few
cdr3_nt: TGTGCCAGCTCACCACAACGTATTCGGGAACAGTTCTTC
cdr3_aa: CASSPQRIREQFF

v_call: TRBV5-1
d_call: -
cdr3_length: 14
j_call: TRBJ1-3
clone_size: -
cdr3_nt: TGCGCCAGCAGCTCCGGGGGCTCTGGAAACACCATATATTTT
cdr3_aa: CASSSGGSGNTIYF

v_call: TRBV10-3
d_call: -
cdr3_length: 14
j_call: TRBJ2-7
clone_size: -
cdr3_nt: TGTGCCATCAGTGAGAGGGGAAGCTCCTACGAGCAGTACTTC
cdr3_aa: CAISERGSSYEQYF

v_call: TRBV5-5
d_call: -
cdr3_length: 14
j_call: TRBJ2-7
clone_size: few
cdr3_nt: TGTGCCAGCAGCTTTCAATTCGGCTCCTACGAGCAGTACTTC
cdr3_aa: CASSFQFGSYEQYF

v_call: TRBV10-3
d_call: -
cdr3_length: 13
j_call: TRBJ2-7
clone_size: -
cdr3_nt: TGTGCCATCAGGACGACATCCTCCTACGAGCAGTACTTC
cdr3_aa: CAIRTTSSYEQYF

v_call: TRBV7-3
d_call: TRBD1
cdr3_length: 17
j_call: TRBJ2-2
clone_size: -
cdr3_nt: TGTGCCAGCAGCTTTTGGGGGGCAGGGGGCTTCACCGGGGAGCTGTTTTTT
cdr3_aa: CASSFWGAGGFTGELFF

v_call: TRBV7-2
d_call: TRBD1
cdr3_length: 15
j_call: TRBJ1-4
clone_size: -
cdr3_nt: TGTGCCAGCAGCCCAGAGACAGGGACTAATGAAAAACTGTTTTTT
cdr3_aa: CASSPETGTNEKLFF

v_call: TRBV11-3
d_call: TRBD2
cdr3_length: 17
j_call: TRBJ2-1
clone_size: -
cdr3_nt: TGTGCCAGCAGCTTAGCCCCGACTAGCGGGACATACAATGAGCAGTTCTTC
cdr3_aa: CASSLAPTSGTYNEQFF

v_call: TRBV6-1
d_call: -
cdr3_length: 15
j_call: TRBJ1-3
clone_size: -
cdr3_nt: TGTGCCAGCACCATGGGGGAGGGCCCTGGAAACACCATATATTTT
cdr3_aa: CASTMGEGPGNTIYF

v_call: TRBV5-1
d_call: -
cdr3_length: 16
j_call: TRBJ1-6
clone_size: -
cdr3_nt: TGCGCCAGCAGCTTGTCGTCGTCCGGGTTGTCCTCACCCCTCCACTTT
cdr3_aa: CASSLSSSGLSSPLHF

v_call: TRBV5-1
d_call: -
cdr3_length: 16
j_call: TRBJ1-5
clone_size: few
cdr3_nt: TGCGCCAGCAGCTTGTTCTGGTCCAGTAGCAATCAGCCCCAGCATTTT
cdr3_aa: CASSLFWSSSNQPQHF

v_call: TRBV28
d_call: -
cdr3_length: 15
j_call: TRBJ2-3
clone_size: -
cdr3_nt: TGTGCCAGCAGCCCATTAGCGGCCTTCACAGATACGCAGTATTTT
cdr3_aa: CASSPLAAFTDTQYF

v_call: TRBV10-2
d_call: TRBD2
cdr3_length: 15
j_call: TRBJ2-3
clone_size: few
cdr3_nt: TGCGCCAGCAACGCCGATAGCGGGGGTTCTGGTACGCAGTATTTT
cdr3_aa: CASNADSGGSGTQYF

v_call: TRBV19
d_call: -
cdr3_length: 15
j_call: TRBJ1-5
clone_size: -
cdr3_nt: TGTGCCAGTAGTATCTCGACAGGCTCCAATCAGCCCCAGCATTTT
cdr3_aa: CASSISTGSNQPQHF

v_call: TRBV28
d_call: -
cdr3_length: 14
j_call: TRBJ1-5
clone_size: -
cdr3_nt: TGTGCCAGCAGCCTGACTCACAGGGATCAGCCCCAGCATTTT
cdr3_aa: CASSLTHRDQPQHF

v_call: TRBV10-3
d_call: TRBD1
cdr3_length: 14
j_call: TRBJ2-7
clone_size: -
cdr3_nt: TGTGCCATCAGTGAATGGGACAGAACCTACGAGCAGTACTTC
cdr3_aa: CAISEWDRTYEQYF

v_call: TRBV2
d_call: -
cdr3_length: 13
j_call: TRBJ1-5
clone_size: -
cdr3_nt: -
cdr3_aa: CASILEGNQPQHF

v_call: TRBV27
d_call: -
cdr3_length: 16
j_call: TRBJ1-5
clone_size: -
cdr3_nt: TGTGCCAGCAGTTTCCTTCCTGCGGGTCTCAATCAGCCCCAGCATTTT
cdr3_aa: CASSFLPAGLNQPQHF

v_call: TRBV14
d_call: -
cdr3_length: 12
j_call: TRBJ1-4
clone_size: few
cdr3_nt: TGTGCCAGCAGCCAAGTGGGGGCGAAACTGTTTTTT
cdr3_aa: CASSQVGAKLFF

v_call: TRBV30
d_call: -
cdr3_length: 13
j_call: TRBJ1-6
clone_size: -
cdr3_nt: TGTGCCTGGAGTGCCAGGGGTAATTCACCCCTCCACTTT
cdr3_aa: CAWSARGNSPLHF

v_call: TRBV14
d_call: TRBD2
cdr3_length: 17
j_call: TRBJ2-7
clone_size: -
cdr3_nt: TGTGCCAGCAGCCAAACCCTTGCGGTAGCGGGGGGCGTCGAGCAGTACTTC
cdr3_aa: CASSQTLAVAGGVEQYF

v_call: TRBV30
d_call: TRBD2
cdr3_length: 18
j_call: TRBJ2-3
clone_size: -
cdr3_nt: TGTGCCTGGAGGGGGCTACTAGCGGGAGAGACTAGCACAGATACGCAGTATTTT
cdr3_aa: CAWRGLLAGETSTDTQYF

v_call: TRBV7-2
d_call: TRBD2
cdr3_length: 16
j_call: TRBJ2-2
clone_size: few
cdr3_nt: TGTGCCAGCAGCCCGGGACTAGCGGGGGGGCTCGGGGAGCTGTTTTTT
cdr3_aa: CASSPGLAGGLGELFF

v_call: TRBV18
d_call: TRBD1
cdr3_length: 18
j_call: TRBJ1-1
clone_size: -
cdr3_nt: TGTGCCAGCTCACCGACGCATCCCGGGACAGGGATGGACACTGAAGCTTTCTTT
cdr3_aa: CASSPTHPGTGMDTEAFF

v_call: TRBV2
d_call: TRBD1
cdr3_length: 14
j_call: TRBJ1-4
clone_size: few
cdr3_nt: TGTGCCAGCAGTCGACAGGGGAGTCAGGAAAAACTGTTTTTT
cdr3_aa: CASSRQGSQEKLFF

v_call: TRBV6-1
d_call: TRBD1
cdr3_length: 16
j_call: TRBJ1-3
clone_size: once
cdr3_nt: TGTGCCAGCAGTGCCAATCAGGGGGCGGAAGGAAACACCATATATTTT
cdr3_aa: CASSANQGAEGNTIYF

v_call: TRBV5-6
d_call: -
cdr3_length: 13
j_call: TRBJ2-1
clone_size: few
cdr3_nt: TGTGCCAGCAGCCCTACCCTGCCGGGTGAGCAGTTCTTC
cdr3_aa: CASSPTLPGEQFF

v_call: TRBV15
d_call: TRBD1
cdr3_length: 16
j_call: TRBJ1-2
clone_size: -
cdr3_nt: TGTGCCACCAGCAGACCTCTGGGGGCAGGGGGCCATGGCTACACCTTC
cdr3_aa: CATSRPLGAGGHGYTF

v_call: TRBV19
d_call: TRBD1
cdr3_length: 15
j_call: TRBJ1-5
clone_size: -
cdr3_nt: TGTGCCAGTGGGACAGACCCCCGGGGATATCAGCCCCAGCATTTT
cdr3_aa: CASGTDPRGYQPQHF

v_call: TRBV9
d_call: -
cdr3_length: 16
j_call: TRBJ2-1
clone_size: -
cdr3_nt: TGTGCCAGCAGCATTTCATGCCGGGACATAACCCCTGAGCAGTTCTTC
cdr3_aa: CASSISCRDITPEQFF

v_call: TRBV11-3
d_call: TRBD1
cdr3_length: 15
j_call: TRBJ1-2
clone_size: -
cdr3_nt: TGTGCCAGCAGCCTAACCGGGACAGGGGCATATGGCTACACCTTC
cdr3_aa: CASSLTGTGAYGYTF